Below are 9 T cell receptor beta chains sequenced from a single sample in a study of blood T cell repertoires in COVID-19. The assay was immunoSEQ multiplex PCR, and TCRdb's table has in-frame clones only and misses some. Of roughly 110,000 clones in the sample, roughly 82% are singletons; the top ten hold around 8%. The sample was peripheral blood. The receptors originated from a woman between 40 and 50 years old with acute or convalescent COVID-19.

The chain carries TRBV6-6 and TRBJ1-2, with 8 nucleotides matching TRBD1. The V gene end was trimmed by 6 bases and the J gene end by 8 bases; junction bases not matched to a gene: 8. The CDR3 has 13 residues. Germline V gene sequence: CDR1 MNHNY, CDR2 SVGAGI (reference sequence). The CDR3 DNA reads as TGTGCCAGCAGAACGCCAGGGGGCGCCGGCTACACCTTC. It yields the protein CASRTPGGAGYTF.

Written as DNA, the CDR3 is TGTGCCAGCAGCCCGCGCGAGCGGGGGGGCCTGCACGAGCAGTACTTC. It is translated as CASSPRERGGLHEQYF. The rearrangement joins TRBV5-5 to TRBJ2-7; TRBD2 agrees at 10 bases. V gave up 4 bases and J gave up 5 bases; unmatched junction bases: 12. CDR1 is SGHKS and CDR2 is YYEKEE in the germline V gene (reference sequence). CDR3 length equals 16 residues.

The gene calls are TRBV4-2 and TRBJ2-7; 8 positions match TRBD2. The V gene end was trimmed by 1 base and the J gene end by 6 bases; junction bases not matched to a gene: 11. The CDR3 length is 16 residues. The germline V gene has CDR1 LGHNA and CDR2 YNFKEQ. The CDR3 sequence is CASSQGYGGARFEQYF. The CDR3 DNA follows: TGTGCCAGCAGCCAAGGCTACGGGGGGGCCCGGTTCGAGCAGTACTTC.

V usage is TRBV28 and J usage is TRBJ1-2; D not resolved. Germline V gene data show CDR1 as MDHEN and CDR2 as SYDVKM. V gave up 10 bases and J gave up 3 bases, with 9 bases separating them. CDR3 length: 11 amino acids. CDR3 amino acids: CATKVDYGYTF. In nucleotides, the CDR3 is TGTGCCACTAAAGTAGACTATGGCTACACCTTC.

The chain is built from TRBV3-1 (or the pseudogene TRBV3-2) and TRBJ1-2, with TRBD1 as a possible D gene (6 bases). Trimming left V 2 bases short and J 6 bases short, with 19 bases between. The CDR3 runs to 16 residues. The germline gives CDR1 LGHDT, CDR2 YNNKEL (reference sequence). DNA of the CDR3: TGTGCCAGCAGCCAAAAATCGCTAGGGGACAACAATGGCTACACCTTC. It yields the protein CASSQKSLGDNNGYTF.

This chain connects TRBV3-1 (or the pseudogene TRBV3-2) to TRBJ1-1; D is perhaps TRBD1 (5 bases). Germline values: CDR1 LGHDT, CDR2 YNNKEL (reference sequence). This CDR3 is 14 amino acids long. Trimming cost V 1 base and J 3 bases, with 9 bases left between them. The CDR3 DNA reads TGTGCCAGCAGCCAAGCTGACAGAGACACTGAAGCTTTCTTT. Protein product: CASSQADRDTEAFF.

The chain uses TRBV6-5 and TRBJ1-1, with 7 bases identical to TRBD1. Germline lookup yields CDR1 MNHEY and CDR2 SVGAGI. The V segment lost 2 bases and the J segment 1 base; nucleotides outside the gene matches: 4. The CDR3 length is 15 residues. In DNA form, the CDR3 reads TGTGCCAGCAGTTACACGAGACAGGGGAACACTGAAGCTTTCTTT. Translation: CASSYTRQGNTEAFF.

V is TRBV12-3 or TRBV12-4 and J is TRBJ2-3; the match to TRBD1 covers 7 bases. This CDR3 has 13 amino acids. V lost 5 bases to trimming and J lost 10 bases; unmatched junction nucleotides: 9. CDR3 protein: CASSTRGGRAQYF. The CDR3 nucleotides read TGTGCCAGCAGTACCAGAGGGGGCAGGGCGCAGTATTTT.

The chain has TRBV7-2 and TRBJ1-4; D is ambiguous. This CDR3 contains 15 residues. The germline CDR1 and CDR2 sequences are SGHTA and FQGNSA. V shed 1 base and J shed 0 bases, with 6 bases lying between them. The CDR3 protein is CASSLVVATNEKLFF. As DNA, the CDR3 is TGTGCCAGCAGCTTAGTAGTAGCAACTAATGAAAAACTGTTTTTT. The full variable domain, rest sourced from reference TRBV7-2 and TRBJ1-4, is GAGVSQSPSNKVTEKGKDVELRCDPISGHTALYWYRQSLGQGLEFLIYFQGNSAPDKSGLPSDRFSAERTGGSVSTLTIQRTQQEDSAVYLCASSLVVATNEKLFFGSGTQLSVL.